This TCR beta chain was retrieved from a study of CD39 and CD103 CD8 tumor-infiltrating T cells. DN, SP and DP CD8 TIL subsets came from CD39/CD103 sorting of CD3+CD4-CD8+CD45RA- cells. This clone was seen just once. V shed 7 bases and J shed 9 bases, with 19 bases lying between them. Germline loops: CDR1 MNHEY, CDR2 SMNVEV (reference sequence). This CDR3 is 15 amino acids long. Clones were read by immunoSEQ multiplex PCR, and TCRdb kept only the in-frame ones, dropping some. Seen here are about 2,400 clones, approximately 72% observed once, and the top ten hold under 15%. V usage is TRBV27 and J usage is TRBJ1-6; perhaps TRBD1 as D (6 bases). The clonotype was recovered from a human donor with head and neck squamous cell carcinoma. Sequences were obtained from CD39- CD103- CD8+ T cells sorted from the tumor. Documented subset: CD103-CD39- double-negative CD45RA- CD8 T cells. The CDR3 region is CASTSWTASASPLHF. CDR3 DNA: TGTGCCAGCACTTCATGGACAGCCAGTGCTTCACCCCTCCACTTT.